Below, 28 T cell receptor beta chains from the same sample are listed, as sequenced in a study. TCRdb ran MiXCR on the 5' RACE reads and lists one entry per CDR3 protein. The repertoire has more than 10,000 distinct CDR3 sequences, roughly half of them found once; the top ten carry approximately 12%. Tregs were sorted as CD4+CD25+CD127-/low cells. Sequenced: tumor-infiltrating Tregs sorted from the breast tumor. Source of these receptors: a female donor with breast cancer.

A single count supports this clonotype. The chain recombines TRBV20-1 with TRBJ2-3, with D uncertain. The CDR3 runs 14 residues. The ends were cut back, 3 bases at V and 2 bases at J, with 12 bases in the middle. Germline assignment: CDR1 DFQATT and CDR2 SNEGSKA (reference sequence). The CDR3 is CSASNSDITDTQYF. In DNA form, the CDR3 reads TGCAGTGCTAGTAATTCGGATATCACAGATACGCAGTATTTT.

This rearrangement joins TRBV29-1 to TRBJ1-2; TRBD1 is a possible D gene (5 bases). The ends were cut back, 4 bases at V and 10 bases at J, with 13 bases in the middle. This CDR3 contains 11 residues. Germline V gene sequence: CDR1 SQVTM, CDR2 ANQGSEA. CDR3 region: CSVVRGDVYTF. The CDR3 DNA follows: TGCAGCGTTGTACGGGGGGATGTCTACACCTTC.

The chain is built from TRBV7-9 and TRBJ2-7; 7 nucleotides match TRBD2. Germline-derived CDR1 and CDR2 are SEHNR and FQNEAQ (reference sequence). This CDR3 spans 14 amino acids. The ends lost 5 bases at V and 6 bases at J; junction bases unmatched: 10. Here the CDR3 DNA reads TGTGCCAGCAGCCAATCCACGACGGGAGGCGAGCAGTACTTC. Amino acids: CASSQSTTGGEQYF.

V usage is TRBV20-1 and J usage is TRBJ1-1, with TRBD1 as a possible D gene (5 bases). The CDR3 contains 12 residues. CDR1 is DFQATT and CDR2 is SNEGSKA in the germline V gene (reference sequence). Trimming took off 6 bases at V and 9 bases at J, with 17 bases between the two ends. In DNA form, the CDR3 reads TGCAGTGCGGGACCGGACGTTAACAAAGCTTTCTTT. This codes for CSAGPDVNKAFF.

The chain has TRBV6-5 and TRBJ2-7; D assignment may be TRBD1 or TRBD2 (5 bases each). The germline V gene has CDR1 MNHEY and CDR2 SVGAGI. V lost 6 bases, J lost 4 bases, and 13 bases lay in between. The CDR3 loop spans 13 amino acids. The CDR3 here is CASSANGGYEQYV. The CDR3 DNA is TGTGCCAGCAGCGCTAATGGGGGTTACGAGCAGTACGTC.

CDR3 protein: CASSQEFRNSDTQYF. In DNA form, the CDR3 reads TGCGCCAGCAGCCAAGAATTTCGGAATTCAGATACGCAGTATTTT. The chain has TRBV4-3 and TRBJ2-3, with D unresolved. Trimming cost V 0 bases and J 4 bases, with 11 bases left between them. Germline CDR1 is LGHNA and CDR2 is YSLEER. CDR3 length: 15 amino acids.

A few counts support this clonotype. The rearrangement uses TRBV6-5 and TRBJ2-1; tentative D call: TRBD2 (6 bases). The length of the CDR3 is 13 residues. Germline-derived CDR1 and CDR2 are MNHEY and SVGAGI. Trimming pared 7 bases from V and 6 bases from J, leaving 13 bases between. CDR3 in amino acids: CASTGEWRNEQFF. The CDR3 nucleotides are TGTGCCAGCACGGGGGAGTGGCGCAATGAGCAGTTCTTC.

This clonotype was detected once. CDR3 coding DNA: TGTGCCAGCAGCGTAAGGGCGCAGGGTTGGTTTAATGAGCAGTTCTTC. It translates to CASSVRAQGWFNEQFF. The V gene is TRBV7-2, the J gene TRBJ2-1, with D possibly TRBD1 on 5 matching bases. The CDR3 has 16 residues. Trimming shortened V by 5 bases and J by 7 bases, and 21 bases separated the two germline ends. CDR1 is SGHTA, CDR2 FQGNSA, per germline.

The chain recombines TRBV7-2 with TRBJ2-1; D gene unclear. This CDR3 spans 15 amino acids. The germline V gene has CDR1 SGHTA and CDR2 FQGNSA. The germline V and J ends were trimmed by 5 bases and 0 bases, with 11 bases remaining between them. Here the CDR3 reads CASSPSVRSYNEQFF. The CDR3 DNA reads as TGTGCCAGCAGCCCCAGCGTACGCTCCTACAATGAGCAGTTCTTC.

To note about this clonotype: Since a much larger clone is just one base distant, this may be a read error. This sequence joins TRBV29-1 and TRBJ1-1; unclear D gene. V was trimmed by 7 bases and J by 0 bases, leaving 12 bases between them. This CDR3 region has 13 residues. The V gene's germline CDR1 is SQVTM and CDR2 ANQGSEA. This CDR3 is CSGARIMNTEAFF. The DNA for the CDR3 is TGCAGCGGCGCTAGAATCATGAACACTGAAGCTTTCTTT.

The chain recombines TRBV11-2 with TRBJ2-1; D ambiguous. V was clipped by 0 bases and J by 9 bases, with 15 bases between them. This CDR3 has 15 residues. CDR1 and CDR2 (germline): SGHAT, FQNNGV. CDR3 in amino acids: CASSLDWGSSFEQFF. DNA of the CDR3: TGTGCCAGCAGCTTAGATTGGGGATCTAGTTTTGAGCAGTTCTTC.

The CDR3 protein is CSAPVRVGYEQYF. For the CDR3, the DNA is TGCAGTGCCCCTGTGCGGGTAGGCTACGAGCAGTACTTC. The chain is built from TRBV20-1 and TRBJ2-7; weak D call: TRBD2 (5 bases). This CDR3 is built from 13 residues. Trimming took 6 bases from V and 3 from J, leaving 15 bases between them. CDR1 and CDR2 from the germline V gene are DFQATT and SNEGSKA (reference sequence).

The J gene is TRBJ1-5, the V gene TRBV12-3 or TRBV12-4; unclear D gene. The CDR3 length is 13 residues. With 3 bases removed from V and 5 bases from J, the gap between germline ends came to 8 bases. The CDR3: CASSLQRYQPQHF. The DNA of the CDR3 is TGTGCCAGCAGTTTGCAGCGATATCAGCCCCAGCATTTT.

Only a few counts were recorded for this clonotype. V gene TRBV20-1 combines with J gene TRBJ2-2; no definite D call. The V end was cut by 3 bases, the J end by 3 bases, with 14 bases between. The CDR3 length is 15 residues. The germline CDR1 and CDR2 sequences are DFQATT and SNEGSKA (reference sequence). The CDR3 spells CSASQARSDTGELFF. In DNA, the CDR3 is TGCAGTGCTAGTCAGGCCCGGTCGGACACCGGGGAGCTGTTTTTT.

The genes are TRBV7-8 and TRBJ2-3; D is undetermined. CDR1 SGHVS and CDR2 FQNEAQ come from the germline V gene. The V end lost 3 bases, the J end lost 2 bases, and 9 bases lay between the germline ends. The CDR3 runs to 14 residues. This CDR3 is CASSFGSITDTQYF. The CDR3 region has the DNA TGTGCCAGCAGCTTCGGGTCTATCACAGATACGCAGTATTTT.

This clonotype was counted between two and nine times. This chain links TRBV7-6 with TRBJ2-3; 8 bases are shared with TRBD2. Germline V lookup: CDR1 SGHVS, CDR2 FNYEAQ. After removal of 1 base from V and 9 bases from J, the junction contained 12 bases not matched to a gene. This CDR3 has 16 residues. Written as DNA, the CDR3 is TGTGCCAGCAGCTTAGGCTCGTCGCCCACGGGGGGGACGCAGTATTTT. It translates to CASSLGSSPTGGTQYF.

The chain links TRBV19 to TRBJ2-1; 8 nucleotides align to TRBD2. The CDR3 is 14 amino acids. CDR1 LNHDA and CDR2 SQIVND come from the germline V gene (reference sequence). J gave up 7 bases and V 5 bases, and 7 bases lay outside the gene matches. CDR3: CASSSGTRRNEQFF. CDR3 coding DNA: TGTGCCAGTAGTTCCGGGACTAGGAGGAATGAGCAGTTCTTC.

A few counts support this clonotype. The chain recombines TRBV20-1 with TRBJ2-3; 10 bases fit TRBD2. CDR1 and CDR2 from the germline V gene are DFQATT and SNEGSKA (reference sequence). The CDR3 sequence is 15 residues long. The trim removed 4 bases at V and 6 bases at J, leaving 10 bases unmatched. CDR3: CSAMGHGLAEDTQYF. The CDR3 nucleotides read TGCAGTGCTATGGGACACGGACTAGCGGAGGATACGCAGTATTTT.

The gene calls are TRBV5-6 and TRBJ2-1; D might be TRBD1 (6 bases). Germline V CDR1 and CDR2: SGHDT, YYEEEE. The germline V and J ends were trimmed by 1 base and 10 bases, with 12 bases remaining between them. This CDR3 has 13 amino acids. CDR3 sequence (DNA): TGTGCCAGCAGCTTGATCCGGGACATCGAGCAGTTCTTC. Protein: CASSLIRDIEQFF.

This clonotype was counted a few times. The rearrangement links TRBV20-1 to TRBJ2-7, with no clear D. The CDR3 has 11 residues. V dropped 1 base and J dropped 5 bases, with 6 bases sitting between them. In germline, CDR1 is DFQATT, CDR2 SNEGSKA (reference sequence). The CDR3 bases are TGCAGTGCTAGAGTTTTCGACGAGCAGTACTTC. Protein: CSARVFDEQYF.

The V call is TRBV7-6, the J call TRBJ2-6; the D gene is possibly TRBD2 (6 bases). V lost 0 bases and J lost 2, with 8 bases in between. CDR1 is SGHVS and CDR2 is FNYEAQ in the germline V gene. The length of the CDR3 is 16 residues. The CDR3 DNA follows: TGTGCCAGCAGCTTAGCGCGGGGTACTGGGGCCAACGTCCTGACTTTC. Translation gives CASSLARGTGANVLTF.

Turning to this clonotype: One end of the junction fails to match germline, which may point to a read error. This chain joins TRBV27 and TRBJ2-5; 9 bases are shared with TRBD2. Looked up from germline, CDR1 is MNHEY and CDR2 is SMNVEV (reference sequence). This CDR3 has 14 amino acids. The CDR3 sequence: CASSTTSGQETQNF. CDR3 DNA sequence: TGTGCCAGCAGTACGACTAGCGGACAAGAGACCCAGAACTTC.

The chain joins TRBV4-1 to TRBJ1-2; D not certain. From germline, CDR1 is MGHRA and CDR2 YSYEKL. The CDR3 contains 14 residues. V was shortened by 1 base and J by 4 bases, with 10 bases between the two germline ends. CDR3 in amino acids: CASSQVSDAYGYTF. The CDR3 DNA follows: TGCGCCAGCAGCCAAGTTTCAGACGCCTATGGCTACACCTTC.

J is TRBJ2-7 and V is TRBV7-8; D is ambiguous. Trimming pared 5 bases from V and 6 bases from J, leaving 14 bases between. This CDR3 is built from 13 residues. Germline V lookup: CDR1 SGHVS, CDR2 FQNEAQ. The CDR3 sequence is CASSELTTGEQYF. In DNA form, the CDR3 reads TGTGCCAGCAGCGAACTGACGACGGGCGAGCAGTACTTC.

The chain employs TRBV5-6 and TRBJ1-1; 8 positions match TRBD1. The CDR3 loop spans 16 amino acids. Per germline, CDR1 SGHDT and CDR2 YYEEEE. Germline trimming cut 4 bases from V and 0 bases from J; bases unmatched to any gene: 8. The CDR3 reads CASSPTGGTMNTEAFF. CDR3 nucleotide sequence: TGTGCCAGCAGCCCTACAGGGGGGACCATGAACACTGAAGCTTTCTTT.

This clonotype was recorded once. The chain is built from TRBV12-3 or TRBV12-4 and TRBJ2-4; TRBD1 matches 10 bases. V gave up 6 bases and J gave up 9 bases; unmatched junction bases: 5. The CDR3 is 13 amino acids. This CDR3 reads CASSSDRGFIQYF. For the CDR3, the DNA is TGTGCCAGCAGCTCGGACAGGGGGTTCATTCAGTACTTC.

The CDR3 loop reads CASSEQETQYF. The CDR3 nucleotides are TGTGCCAGCAGCGAACAAGAGACCCAGTACTTC. This chain links TRBV7-8 with TRBJ2-5, with unresolved D. Between the trimmed V and J ends, which lost 5 bases and 2 bases, there was a span of 3 bases. Per the germline V gene, CDR1 is SGHVS and CDR2 is FQNEAQ. This CDR3 is built from 11 residues.

This clonotype is medium-sized in the sample. This chain links TRBV27 with TRBJ2-1; no firm D call. CDR3 length: 11 residues. Germline V gives CDR1 MNHEY, CDR2 SMNVEV (reference sequence). Trimming removed 8 bases at V and 9 bases at J, with 11 bases between. CDR3 region: CASSGFGEQFF. CDR3 coding DNA: TGTGCCAGCTCCGGTTTTGGTGAGCAGTTCTTC.